These 24 T cell receptor beta chains share one sample of origin, sequenced in a study of regulatory and conventional T cells in breast cancer. Using its own MiXCR run on the PCR reads, TCRdb lists one record per CDR3 protein. The sample holds roughly 16,000 distinct CDR3 sequences, approximately 35% seen once. Sequenced sample: conventional T cells from blood. These receptors were taken from a female donor in good health.

The V call is TRBV27, the J call TRBJ1-5, with 9 bases matching TRBD1. CDR1 MNHEY and CDR2 SMNVEV come from the germline V gene (reference sequence). V dropped 4 bases and J dropped 10; count of bases not matched to a gene: 8. This CDR3 comprises 14 residues. CDR3 region: CASSYRDRASPQHF. The CDR3 DNA reads TGTGCCAGCAGTTACCGGGACAGGGCGTCTCCCCAGCATTTT.

This chain links TRBV5-1 with TRBJ1-3; no clear D. The V gene lost 1 base and the J gene lost 4 bases, with 12 bases spanning the gap. This CDR3 is 15 amino acids long. From germline, CDR1 is SGHRS and CDR2 YFSETQ. The chain's CDR3 is CASSLMPEQGNTIYF. The CDR3 bases are TGCGCCAGCAGCTTGATGCCAGAACAAGGAAACACCATATATTTT.

About this clonotype itself: Since the CDR3 does not end with the conserved phenylalanine or tryptophan, this likely comes from a read error. In DNA, the CDR3 is TGCAGTGCTAGTTCCTTCCGGGACTATCCCTACAATGAGCAGTTCCTC. Translated, it gives CSASSFRDYPYNEQFL. V gene TRBV20-1 combines with J gene TRBJ2-1; 7 bases are shared with TRBD2. The junction had 10 bases not matched to a gene; V was cut back by 3 bases and J by 2 bases. The V gene's germline CDR1 is DFQATT and CDR2 SNEGSKA (reference sequence). This CDR3 region has 16 residues.

In this sample, this clonotype turned up a few times. CDR3 DNA sequence: TGTGCCAGAAGCTTGCTTTGGGGACAGGGAGGGAATGAGCAGTTCTTC. Amino acids: CARSLLWGQGGNEQFF. This chain links TRBV5-3 with TRBJ2-1, with 9 bases identical to TRBD1. Being an ORF, TRBV5-3 has a function that is uncertain. With 1 base clipped from V and 7 bases from J, the junction kept 9 bases outside the gene matches. The CDR3 is 16 amino acids.

J is TRBJ2-1 and V is TRBV3-1, with TRBD2 matching over 15 bases. The CDR3 is 17 residues long. Per germline, CDR1 LGHDT and CDR2 YNNKEL (reference sequence). The trim removed 5 bases at V and 2 bases at J, leaving 4 bases unmatched. Here the CDR3 reads CASSSGLAGGPYNEQFF. The CDR3 DNA sequence: TGTGCCAGCAGCTCGGGACTAGCGGGAGGTCCCTACAATGAGCAGTTCTTC.

This clonotype occurred a few times. A much bigger clone sits one base away, suggesting this may be a read error. The genes are TRBV19 and TRBJ2-1; 7 positions agree with TRBD2. CDR1 and CDR2 (germline): LNHDA, SQIVND (reference sequence). This CDR3 is built from 15 residues. V lost 3 bases and J lost 12; bases outside the gene matches: 14. The CDR3 loop is CASSIMASGQDVQFF. The CDR3 region has the DNA TGTGCCAGTAGTATTATGGCTAGCGGTCAGGATGTGCAGTTCTTC. The full variable domain, completed using reference TRBV19 and TRBJ2-1, is DGGITQSPKYLFRKEGQNVTLSCEQNLNHDAMYWYRQDPGQGLRLIYYSQIVNDFQKGDIAEGYSVSREKKESFPLTVTSAQKNPTAFYLCASSIMASGQDVQFFGPGTRLTVL.

By share, this clonotype ranks as medium-sized. The chain combines TRBV5-1 with TRBJ1-1, with TRBD1 matching over 9 bases. The CDR3 is made up of 14 amino acids. CDR1 is SGHRS, CDR2 YFSETQ, per germline. J was trimmed by 4 bases and V by 1 base; bases with no gene match: 2. CDR3 DNA: TGCGCCAGCAGCTTGTCGACAGGGGGCACTGAAGCTTTCTTT. This encodes CASSLSTGGTEAFF.

This clonotype has more than one count but fewer than ten. The chain combines TRBV25-1 with TRBJ2-3; D call uncertain. The CDR3 length is 13 residues. Germline loops: CDR1 MGHDK, CDR2 SYGVNS. Trimming cost V 0 bases and J 1 base, with 2 bases left between them. This CDR3 is CASSEYGTDTQYF. The CDR3 DNA is TGTGCCAGCAGTGAATACGGCACAGATACGCAGTATTTT.

Remarks on this clonotype: Lacking the conserved final phenylalanine or tryptophan, this CDR3 likely reflects a read error. The chain couples TRBV7-2 to TRBJ1-2, with D hard to call. The CDR3 covers 13 residues. The germline V gene encodes CDR1 SGHTA and CDR2 FQGNSA. V was cut by 5 bases and J by 2 bases, with 9 bases left in between. As DNA, the CDR3 is TGTGCCAGCAGCCCGGACGGGAACTATGGCTACACCCTC. Translating it yields CASSPDGNYGYTL.

A remark on this clonotype: The junction shows a germline mismatch at one end, possibly a read error. V usage is TRBV6-2 or TRBV6-3 and J usage is TRBJ1-5; D is undetermined. CDR1 MNHEY and CDR2 SVGEGT come from the germline V gene. This CDR3 is built from 11 residues. The CDR3 sequence is CASGSHQPQRF. The DNA of the CDR3 is TGTGCCAGCGGGTCTCATCAGCCCCAGCGTTTT.

There are a few counts of this clonotype. The chain employs TRBV7-3 and TRBJ2-3, with D unclear. CDR3 length: 13 amino acids. Germline CDR1 is SGHTA and CDR2 is FQGTGA. The V gene lost 0 bases and the J gene lost 5 bases, with 6 bases spanning the gap. CDR3 DNA: TGTGCCAGCAGCTTAACATTCGGAGATACGCAGTATTTT. Translated: CASSLTFGDTQYF.

The rearrangement joins TRBV10-3 to TRBJ1-5; D is possibly TRBD1 (5 bases). V lost 0 bases and J 2 bases, leaving 8 bases between the germline ends. The CDR3 consists of 15 residues. Germline lookup yields CDR1 ENHRY and CDR2 SYGVKD. This chain's CDR3 is CAISESRDGNQPQHF. The DNA of the CDR3 is TGTGCCATCAGTGAGTCAAGGGACGGCAATCAGCCCCAGCATTTT.

The chain is built from TRBV12-3 or TRBV12-4 and TRBJ1-2, with unresolved D. This CDR3 contains 13 residues. Trimming removed 6 bases from V and 8 bases from J, with 16 bases in between. Here the CDR3 reads CASSREIEVGYTF. The CDR3 DNA follows: TGTGCCAGCAGCCGAGAGATCGAGGTGGGCTACACCTTC.

In this sample, this clonotype is medium-sized. V gene TRBV6-5 combines with J gene TRBJ1-6; perhaps TRBD1 as D (5 bases). V gave up 5 bases and J gave up 7 bases, with 12 bases separating them. The V gene's germline CDR1 is MNHEY and CDR2 SVGAGI. CDR3 length: 14 amino acids. The CDR3 DNA is TGTGCCAGCAGTCGACAGAGTCCGAATTCACCCCTCCACTTT. Translation gives CASSRQSPNSPLHF.

This clonotype appeared many times. The genes are TRBV7-2 and TRBJ1-5, with D tentatively TRBD1 (6 bases). V lost 5 bases and J 1 base, leaving 9 bases between the germline ends. The germline V gene encodes CDR1 SGHTA and CDR2 FQGNSA. This CDR3 spans 14 amino acids. The CDR3 DNA reads TGTGCCAGCAGCCCCCAGGGGAGCAATCAGCCCCAGCATTTT. Translation gives CASSPQGSNQPQHF.

This clonotype was detected only a few times. This chain uses TRBV7-2 with TRBJ1-6, with D hard to call. The CDR3 runs 17 residues. The V end was cut by 1 base, the J end by 6 bases, with 16 bases between. Germline values: CDR1 SGHTA, CDR2 FQGNSA. CDR3 protein: CASSLEGRLPGNSPLHF. CDR3 sequence (DNA): TGTGCCAGCAGCTTAGAAGGGCGTCTACCGGGTAATTCACCCCTCCACTTT. Drawing the rest from reference TRBV7-2 and TRBJ1-6, the complete variable domain is GAGVSQSPSNKVTEKGKDVELRCDPISGHTALYWYRQSLGQGLEFLIYFQGNSAPDKSGLPSDRFSAERTGGSVSTLTIQRTQQEDSAVYLCASSLEGRLPGNSPLHFGNGTRLTVT.

This clonotype turned up a few times. For the CDR3, the DNA is TGTGCCAGCAGCCAGGGGGGGGTGTCCAGTTCACCCCTCCACTTT. The encoded protein is CASSQGGVSSSPLHF. V is TRBV11-2 and J is TRBJ1-6, with 7 bases fitting TRBD1. CDR3 length: 15 amino acids. Germline CDR1 SGHAT, CDR2 FQNNGV. V gave up 5 bases and J gave up 9 bases; unmatched junction bases: 10.

This clonotype was seen a few times. The genes are TRBV12-3 or TRBV12-4 and TRBJ1-2, with D perhaps TRBD1 (5 bases). V dropped 3 bases and J dropped 6 bases, with 14 bases sitting between them. The CDR3 sequence is 14 residues long. Here the CDR3 DNA reads TGTGCCAGCAGTTTCGGGGGTCAAGGAAATGGCTACACCTTC. This sequence encodes CASSFGGQGNGYTF.

With regard to this clonotype: One junction end does not reproduce the germline sequence, and a read error may be involved. The rearrangement links TRBV9 to TRBJ1-1; TRBD1 is a possible D gene (6 bases). The CDR3 loop spans 14 amino acids. Per the germline V gene, CDR1 is SGDLS and CDR2 is YYNGEE. The CDR3 here is CASSEGGVGTEPFF. The CDR3 region has the DNA TGCGCCAGCTCTGAGGGGGGGGTGGGCACTGAACCTTTCTTT.

Notes on this clonotype: The junction departs from the called germline gene at one end, perhaps through a read error. The rearrangement uses TRBV7-9 and TRBJ1-1; perhaps TRBD1 as D (6 bases). Per germline, CDR1 SEHNR and CDR2 FQNEAQ (reference sequence). CDR3 length: 15 amino acids. In DNA, the CDR3 is TGTGCCAGCAGCTCGCTACAGGGTACGAACACCGAAGCTTTCTTT. Protein product: CASSSLQGTNTEAFF.

There are many counts of this clonotype. The CDR3 DNA follows: TGCAGTGCTAGAGGGACTAGCTCCCCGGATACGCAGTATTTT. This codes for CSARGTSSPDTQYF. The J gene is TRBJ2-3, the V gene TRBV20-1; the match to TRBD2 covers 8 bases. After removal of 1 base from V and 6 bases from J, the junction contained 6 bases not matched to a gene. CDR3 length equals 14 residues. Germline assignment: CDR1 DFQATT and CDR2 SNEGSKA (reference sequence).

The rearrangement joins TRBV7-9 to TRBJ2-1; possibly TRBD2 for D (6 bases). The CDR3 runs 19 residues. Trimming took 1 base from V and 4 from J, leaving 23 bases between them. CDR1 and CDR2 (germline): SEHNR, FQNEAQ (reference sequence). The CDR3 sequence is CASSLGKVTGALRYNEQFF. The DNA of the CDR3 is TGTGCCAGCAGCTTAGGAAAGGTTACGGGAGCTTTGAGGTACAATGAGCAGTTCTTC.

Within the sample, this clonotype is medium-sized. The rearrangement joins TRBV11-3 to TRBJ2-2; maybe TRBD2 (6 bases). Germline V gene data show CDR1 as SGHNT and CDR2 as YENEEA. V was clipped by 1 base and J by 2 bases, with 8 bases between them. The CDR3 spans 15 residues. The CDR3 nucleotides are TGTGCCAGCAGCTTAGGACTAGATAACACCGGGGAGCTGTTTTTT. This encodes CASSLGLDNTGELFF. The full variable domain, with the rest looked up from reference TRBV11-3 and TRBJ2-2, is EAGVVQSPRYKIIEKKQPVAFWCNPISGHNTLYWYLQNLGQGPELLIRYENEEAVDDSQLPKDRFSAERLKGVDSTLKIQPAELGDSAVYLCASSLGLDNTGELFFGEGSRLTVL.

The rearrangement joins TRBV7-2 to TRBJ2-1, with TRBD2 matching over 13 bases. The CDR3 is made up of 15 amino acids. Germline CDR1 SGHTA, CDR2 FQGNSA. Trimming at V came to 2 bases and at J to 9 bases, leaving 4 bases not matched to a gene. The CDR3: CASSLLLAGGIEQFF. The CDR3 nucleotides read TGTGCCAGCAGCTTATTACTAGCGGGAGGGATTGAGCAGTTCTTC.